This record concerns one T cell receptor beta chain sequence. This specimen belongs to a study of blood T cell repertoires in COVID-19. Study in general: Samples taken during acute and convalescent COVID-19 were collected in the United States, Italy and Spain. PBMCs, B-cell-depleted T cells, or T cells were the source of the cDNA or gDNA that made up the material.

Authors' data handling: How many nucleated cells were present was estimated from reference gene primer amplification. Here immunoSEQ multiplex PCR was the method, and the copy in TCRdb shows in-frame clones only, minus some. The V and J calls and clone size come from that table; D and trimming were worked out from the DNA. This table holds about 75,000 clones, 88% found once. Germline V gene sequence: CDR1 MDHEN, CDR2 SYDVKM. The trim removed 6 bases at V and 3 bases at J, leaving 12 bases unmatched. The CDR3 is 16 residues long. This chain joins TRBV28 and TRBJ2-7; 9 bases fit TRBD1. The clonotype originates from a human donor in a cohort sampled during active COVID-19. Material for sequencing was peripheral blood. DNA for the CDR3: TGTGCCAGCAGGTCACAGGGGGCCGCGGGCTACTACGAGCAGTACTTC. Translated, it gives CASRSQGAAGYYEQYF.